The table lists the clone carrying this T cell receptor (beta chain) with a few counts. The antigen is unknown. These data originate in a study of cytomegalovirus exposure and HLA in healthy donors. Study-level results: Through in vitro validation, a few CMV-associated chains were shown to be specific for CMV antigens.

With 60 Vbeta and 13 Jbeta primers, the PCR was carried out. Assay: immunoSEQ multiplex PCR; the TCRdb copy retains only in-frame clones and omits some. The table shows 140,000 or so clones, with around three fifths occurring only once. The sequencing sample was made of PBMCs. The source of this sequence is a male donor in good health and CMV-seronegative.

The CDR3 nucleotides are TGTGCCAGCAGTTCTAGCGGGACAGGGGGCGGTGGTAGAACAGATACGCAGTATTTT. It specifies CASSSSGTGGGGRTDTQYF. J is TRBJ2-3 and V is TRBV5-6; 12 bases line up with TRBD1. Germline CDR1 reads SGHDT; CDR2 reads YYEEEE. CDR3 length: 19 amino acids. With V trimmed by 5 bases and J by 3 bases, 16 bases remained unmatched.